Listed below are T cell receptor beta chains from one sample, sequenced in a study of OX40 agonist ivuxolimab in advanced cancers. TCRdb's table, derived via immunoSEQ multiplex PCR, lists solely in-frame clones and lacks some. The sample lists roughly 68,000 clones, approximately 92% occurring once. The sequenced sample was CD4+ or CD8+ T cells sorted from blood, obtained in a trial of the OX40 agonist ivuxolimab. The receptors derive from an adult with an advanced solid tumor such as melanoma, head and neck, liver or kidney cancer. CDR3s include the opening cysteine and the closing phenylalanine or tryptophan. D genes are given only for firm matches. Some rows mark clone size as missing; the rest say once, few, many or name a class of expanded clone.

V gene	J gene	clone size	D gene	CDR3 DNA	CDR3 protein
TRBV10-2	TRBJ2-1	.	.	TGCGCCATCGGACTGGTCCAGGGACACAGCTCCTACAATGAGCAGTTCTTC	CAIGLVQGHSSYNEQFF
TRBV9	TRBJ2-2	.	TRBD2	TGTGCCAGCAGCCCCCGGGGGGGCTCGGGCGGGGAGCTGTTTTTT	CASSPRGGSGGELFF
TRBV7-9	TRBJ2-7	.	.	TGTGCCAGCAGTTCAGCCGGACAGAGCTACGAGCAGTACTTC	CASSSAGQSYEQYF
TRBV7-9	TRBJ2-5	.	TRBD2	TGTGCCAGCAACTCGGGACTAGCGGTAGAGACCCAGTACTTC	CASNSGLAVETQYF
TRBV30	TRBJ1-1	few	TRBD1	TGTGCCTGGAGTCACCGGGACAGGACTGAAGCTTTCTTT	CAWSHRDRTEAFF
TRBV27	TRBJ1-5	.	.	TGTGCCAGCAGTCGAGACAGGTGGGGCAATCAGCCCCAGCATTTT	CASSRDRWGNQPQHF
TRBV11-2	TRBJ2-1	few	.	TGTGCCAGCAGCCCCCCATCCGGGGACGAGCAGTTCTTC	CASSPPSGDEQFF
TRBV28	TRBJ2-3	.	.	TGTGCCAGCAGCACCCGGACCGGAATAACAGATACGCAGTATTTT	CASSTRTGITDTQYF
TRBV29-1	TRBJ1-5	.	TRBD1	TGCAGCGTCGGAGGACAGGGCAGCCAGCCCCAGCATTTT	CSVGGQGSQPQHF
TRBV10-3	TRBJ2-7	.	.	TGTGCCAGCCTAGACCACCGGGACATTCACTACGAGCAGTACTTC	CASLDHRDIHYEQYF
TRBV30	TRBJ2-7	.	.	TGTGCCTGGAGCGGGACGGTAAACTCCTACGAGCAGTACTTC	CAWSGTVNSYEQYF
TRBV5-6	TRBJ1-1	few	.	TGTGCCAGCAGCCCCGGCCCAGGGGAAGCTTTCTTT	CASSPGPGEAFF
TRBV11-1	TRBJ2-2	once	.	TGTGCCAGCAGCCACCGGGACCCGAACACCGGGGAGCTGTTTTTT	CASSHRDPNTGELFF
TRBV27	TRBJ2-7	.	TRBD2	TGTGCCAGCCGTACCACGGGGGGGTCCTACGAGCAGTACTTC	CASRTTGGSYEQYF
TRBV14	TRBJ1-4	.	.	TGTGCCAGCAGCCAAGATACGATCTCGAGGGCTAATGAAAAACTGTTTTTT	CASSQDTISRANEKLFF
TRBV15	TRBJ2-7	.	TRBD2	TGTGCCACCAGCAGGGGGACTAGCGGCTCCTACGAGCAGTACTTC	CATSRGTSGSYEQYF
TRBV7-3	TRBJ1-2	.	.	TGTGCCAGCAGCTCCCACCCAACAGGGAGTTGGACCTTC	CASSSHPTGSWTF
TRBV27	TRBJ2-5	.	.	TGTGCCAGCAGTTCCCGGGACCCAGGTCGCCAGTACTTC	CASSSRDPGRQYF
TRBV27	TRBJ1-6	.	.	TGTGCCAGCAGTTCCTGGGAATCCAATTCACCCCTCCACTTT	CASSSWESNSPLHF
TRBV19	TRBJ2-3	.	.	TGTGCCAGTAGTATACAGCCCCGGGCGTTAGATACGCAGTATTTT	CASSIQPRALDTQYF
TRBV9	TRBJ2-1	.	TRBD2	TGTGCCAGCAGCCCCCCTAGCGGATCGTACAATGAGCAGTTCTTC	CASSPPSGSYNEQFF
TRBV5-4	TRBJ2-7	.	TRBD2	TGTGCCAGCAGCCCCATTGCGGGGGAGGCCTACGAGCAGTACTTC	CASSPIAGEAYEQYF
TRBV5-6	TRBJ2-7	.	TRBD1	TGTGCCAGCAGCGCTGGGGACAGGGTAGAAGGGGGCGAGCAGTACTTC	CASSAGDRVEGGEQYF
TRBV6-1	TRBJ2-1	.	TRBD2	TGTGCCAGCAAAAATCCGGGACTAGCGTTTAATGAGCAGTTCTTC	CASKNPGLAFNEQFF
TRBV28	TRBJ2-7	.	TRBD2	TGTGCCAGCAGTTTTTCGCCTGGACTAGCGGGAGGGAACTCCTACGAGCAGTACTTC	CASSFSPGLAGGNSYEQYF
TRBV7-8	TRBJ1-4	.	.	TGTGCCAGCAGCACCAACCCGACAGAAACTAATGAAAAACTGTTTTTT	CASSTNPTETNEKLFF
TRBV4-1	TRBJ2-7	.	TRBD1	TGCGCCAGCAGCCAGAGGACAGGGGGCTACGAGCAGTACTTC	CASSQRTGGYEQYF
TRBV5-6	TRBJ1-6	.	.	TGTGCCAGCAGCCATGGAACTTCATATAATTCACCCCTCCACTTT	CASSHGTSYNSPLHF